This entry describes one T cell receptor (beta chain). Its antigen is as yet unknown. Each sample's TCRB immunosequencing used 500 to 550 nanograms of biopsy DNA. The protocol was immunoSEQ multiplex PCR, while the TCRdb copy is restricted to in-frame clones and leaves out a portion. The sample holds about 62,000 clones, about 89% seen once. The data originate from a study of T cell repertoires in ileal Crohn's disease. About the research overall: Less than 40% were active smokers at surgery; median disease duration was roughly eight years. M6 samples are neoterminal ileum biopsies from postoperative colonoscopy. Broader study findings: Compared with non-smokers, active smokers at surgery showed more clonal expansions.

Time point given: neoterminal ileum biopsy at postoperative endoscopy, about 6 months after surgery. The CDR3 has 15 residues. Germline values: CDR1 SGDLS, CDR2 YYNGEE. V lost 0 bases and J 4 bases, leaving 13 bases between the germline ends. Specimen: ileal tissue. The chain has TRBV9 and TRBJ2-5, with D perhaps TRBD1 (6 bases). This clonotype originated in an adult with Crohn's disease. CDR3 residues: CASSVVGRGRETQYF. For the CDR3, the DNA is TGTGCCAGCAGCGTAGTGGGAAGGGGGAGAGAGACCCAGTACTTC.